The present entry profiles one T cell receptor (beta chain) with its context. Its binding antigen is unknown. No base-level quality is on record; no much larger clone is a single base apart. Taken from cysteine to phenylalanine, the CDR3 has 13 residues. This entry keeps only the CDR3 DNA: 39 bases, framed from base 1. A distance of 9 bases separates the germline ends of V and J, which lose 4 bases and 0 bases respectively. CDR1 and CDR2 are drawn from the germline V gene: SQVTM, ANQGSEA. This sample was taken from a study of T cell responses to AZD1222 COVID-19 vaccine (dated by TCRdb to the early 2020s). Context from the whole study: AZD1222 recipients with second doses at about 4 weeks or about 12 weeks were pooled, because spike-specific TCR depth and breadth did not differ between schedules. Trial participants were enrolled by age into subgroups of 18-55, 56-69 and 70-plus years, and roughly 160, 29 and 62 TCR-sequenced participants, respectively, were included in these subgroups. TCR sequencing was performed for about 250 trial participants, of whom about 200 were given two doses of AZD1222 and around 26 were given two doses of MenACWY control vaccine.

What the study reported, not specific to this receptor: The whole spike protein was spanned by vaccine-associated CD4 TCRs, and dominant responses were seen in regions 160-218 and 743-854. After two AZD1222 doses, both the breadth and the depth of spike-specific TCRs were significantly higher than at day 0 and than in MenACWY recipients. Epitopes outside the regions mutated in the B.1.351 and B.1.1.7 variants were reportedly recognized by nearly half of the unique spike-specific TCRs. Conclusions about previously exposed vaccinees are limited, since just 6 or 7 AZD1222 recipients were seropositive for SARS-CoV-2 at baseline. The 56-69-year group was small, and its depth increase did not reach significance, likely because of low power. No day 14 peak-response samples were available, so repertoires were characterized only after the peak T cell response. Participants were mostly white British and included more females than males, and it was suggested by the authors that clonal diversity may have been underestimated.

The CDR3 regions of human TCRbeta chains were analyzed by immunosequencing. In the source study's methods: TCRs in the repertoires were compared against a reference library of SARS-CoV-2-specific TCRs that had been generated with the MIRA antigen-specificity platform. Breadth was defined as the fraction of unique TCRs that were SARS-CoV-2-associated. Depth was defined as the fraction of total T cells that were SARS-CoV-2-associated. Each spike-specific TCR was assigned to its reactive spike region and to a CD4 or CD8 class using the MIRA data. Log10-transformed breadth and depth values were compared by one-way ANOVA with Sidak's multiple comparisons tests. TCRdb took this table from immuneACCESS and kept in-frame rearrangements with V and J called. Such tables lack part of the clones; where checked against another copy, unresolved V genes explain under half of the gap, and the rest is unexplained. V, J and clone size were drawn from that table, and D and trimming were deduced from the DNA. Within this sample are 75,000 to 100,000 clones, with nearly 90% of them counted one time only. The ten largest clones capture around 1.5% of the sample.

What this sample's time point label stands for: baseline before first vaccination. Samples from vaccinated people were obtained from the UK trials COV001 and COV002, which included a single-blind randomized controlled phase 2/3 trial of AZD1222 (ChAdOx1 nCoV-19) in healthy adults. For TCRbeta chain sequencing, PBMC samples from trial participants were taken at day 0 and at day 28 after the second dose. This receptor chain uses TRBV29-1 and TRBJ1-1; there is no confident call for the D gene. This specimen was peripheral blood, taken on day 0 of AZD1222 vaccination. The TCR sequence derives from an adult in good health. The CDR3 protein: CSVVPGLNTEAFF. At the DNA level, the sequence is TGCAGCGTTGTCCCGGGATTGAACACTGAAGCTTTCTTT.